This T cell receptor beta chain comes out of a study of blood T cell repertoires in COVID-19. For the study at large: COVID-19 samples collected from the United States, Italy and Spain covered acute and convalescent phases. From T cells, B-cell-depleted T cells, or PBMCs came the material, which was cDNA or gDNA.

In the original workflow: Estimation of nucleated cell counts was performed using reference gene primer amplification. TCRdb's table, derived via immunoSEQ multiplex PCR, lists solely in-frame clones and lacks some. Clone size and the V and J calls come from that table; the DNA yielded D and trimming. The profile shows 150,000 to 200,000 clones, 80% to 90% of them singletons. CDR1 SGHNT and CDR2 YYREEE come from the germline V gene (reference sequence). The CDR3 is 16 residues long. The V gene lost 4 bases and the J gene lost 0 bases, with 16 bases spanning the gap. V usage is TRBV5-4 and J usage is TRBJ1-1; the D gene is possibly TRBD1 (6 bases). The specimen sequenced was peripheral blood. This sequence was found in a man younger than 30 who had recovered from COVID-19. CDR3 coding DNA: TGTGCCAGCAGCCTCCGACAGGTGGCCATGAACACTGAAGCTTTCTTT. Residues: CASSLRQVAMNTEAFF.